Following are 17 T cell receptor beta chains from one sample sequenced in a study of blood T cells in healthy people across ages. A second PCR, run for roughly 7 to 12 cycles, used a sample-barcoded 5' primer plus a J-beta primer mix. TCRdb itself ran the 5' RACE reads through MiXCR, one entry per CDR3 protein. The sample records hundreds of thousands of distinct CDR3 sequences, roughly 50% being singletons. Sequences were obtained from blood. These receptors were taken from a man younger than 45 in good health.

The chain combines TRBV27 with TRBJ2-1, with D possibly TRBD2 on 6 matching bases. Germline CDR1 is MNHEY and CDR2 is SMNVEV (reference sequence). V was cut by 4 bases and J by 6 bases, with 19 bases left in between. The CDR3 is 16 amino acids. The CDR3 reads CASSSSGLLAFNEQFF. In DNA, the CDR3 is TGTGCCAGCAGTTCCTCAGGTCTACTAGCCTTCAATGAGCAGTTCTTC.

V and J are TRBV12-3 or TRBV12-4 and TRBJ2-1; no firm D call. This CDR3 comprises 14 residues. The V and J ends lost 6 bases and 6 bases respectively, with 15 bases between them. CDR3 residues: CASSPSGSTNEQFF. Written as DNA, the CDR3 is TGTGCCAGCAGCCCAAGTGGGTCAACCAATGAGCAGTTCTTC.

This clonotype was counted only a few times. The chain uses TRBV27 and TRBJ2-3, with D uncertain. V was shortened by 0 bases and J by 4 bases, with 5 bases between the two germline ends. The CDR3 consists of 13 residues. Germline V gene lookup returns CDR1 MNHEY and CDR2 SMNVEV (reference sequence). The CDR3 DNA reads TGTGCCAGCAGTTTATCCCGAGCAGATACGCAGTATTTT. It is translated as CASSLSRADTQYF.

In its sample, this clonotype was seen many times. The CDR3 sequence is CASSPLLAGGSEQYF. In nucleotides, the CDR3 is TGCGCCAGCAGCCCCCTACTAGCGGGGGGTAGCGAGCAGTACTTC. The chain is built from TRBV5-1 and TRBJ2-7; 12 bases are a match to TRBD2. Germline CDR1 SGHRS, CDR2 YFSETQ. J gave up 6 bases and V 4 bases, and 8 bases lay outside the gene matches. The CDR3 sequence is 15 residues long. Full variable domain (outside the CDR3, taken from reference TRBV5-1 and TRBJ2-7): KAGVTQTPRYLIKTRGQQVTLSCSPISGHRSVSWYQQTPGQGLQFLFEYFSETQRNKGNFPGRFSGRQFSNSRSEMNVSTLELGDSALYLCASSPLLAGGSEQYFGPGTRLTVT.

Details on this clonotype: This may be a read error: a much more frequent sequence differs by one nucleotide. This chain links TRBV6-2 or TRBV6-3 with TRBJ2-1; 7 bases match TRBD2. The CDR3 has 15 amino acids. Germline CDR1 MNHEY, CDR2 SVGEGT. V lost 9 bases, J lost 7 bases, and 15 bases stayed unmatched. The CDR3: CASEAAARAGNEQFF. The CDR3 DNA reads TGTGCCAGTGAGGCAGCGGCACGAGCGGGAAATGAGCAGTTCTTC.

The gene calls are TRBV29-1 and TRBJ2-7; 10 nucleotides align to TRBD2. Germline trimming cut 1 base from V and 2 bases from J; bases unmatched to any gene: 2. The CDR3 extends over 14 amino acids. Germline V CDR1 and CDR2: SQVTM, ANQGSEA. CDR3 sequence (DNA): TGCAGCGTTGAAGGGCTAGCGGGGGCCTACGAGCAGTACTTC. It specifies CSVEGLAGAYEQYF.

This clonotype showed up many times. The gene calls are TRBV12-3 or TRBV12-4 and TRBJ2-3; D is uncertain. This CDR3 contains 12 residues. Between the trimmed V and J ends, which lost 5 bases and 1 base, there was a span of 4 bases. CDR3 DNA: TGTGCCAGCAGTGGACGCACAGATACGCAGTATTTT. Protein: CASSGRTDTQYF.

The sample holds a few counts of this clonotype. The rearrangement uses TRBV7-9 and TRBJ2-3, with D possibly matching TRBD1 (6 bases). Trimming left V 4 bases short and J 4 bases short, with 24 bases between. Germline CDR1 is SEHNR and CDR2 is FQNEAQ (reference sequence). This CDR3 spans 18 amino acids. CDR3 in DNA: TGTGCCAGCAGCTCCAGGGTCAACAGGGCCGGGGATTCAGATACGCAGTATTTT. It codes for CASSSRVNRAGDSDTQYF.

This sequence joins TRBV20-1 and TRBJ2-7; 8 nucleotides match TRBD2. Trimming removed 0 bases from V and 5 bases from J; junction bases left unmatched: 9. Germline values: CDR1 DFQATT, CDR2 SNEGSKA (reference sequence). The CDR3 covers 15 residues. The CDR3 DNA reads TGCAGTGCTAGAGATGGAACGGGGGGGGTTGACGAGCAGTACTTC. As protein: CSARDGTGGVDEQYF.

This clonotype is a singleton in its sample. In nucleotides, the CDR3 is TGCAGTGCTAGGGATAGGGTGAAGGGCTACACCTTC. Its translation is CSARDRVKGYTF. The chain uses TRBV20-1 and TRBJ1-2; no firm D call. There are 12 residues in the CDR3. Germline CDR1 and CDR2: DFQATT and SNEGSKA (reference sequence). Trimming took off 3 bases at V and 8 bases at J, with 13 bases between the two ends.

The J gene is TRBJ2-7, the V gene TRBV7-6, with 7 bases fitting TRBD1. This CDR3 comprises 14 residues. CDR1 SGHVS and CDR2 FNYEAQ come from the germline V gene. Trimming at V came to 7 bases and at J to 6 bases, leaving 12 bases not matched to a gene. The CDR3 protein is CASTRTGETSEQYF. For the CDR3, the DNA is TGTGCCAGCACCCGAACAGGGGAAACGTCCGAGCAGTACTTC.

With respect to this clonotype: One end of the junction fails to match germline, which may point to a read error. The chain couples TRBV6-6 to TRBJ2-5; 7 bases map to TRBD1. The CDR3 totals 14 residues. The germline V gene encodes CDR1 MNHNY and CDR2 SVGAGI (reference sequence). The chain's CDR3 is CASIPGTVQGTQYF. CDR3 nucleotides: TGTGCCAGCATACCTGGGACAGTACAAGGGACCCAGTACTTC.

In its sample, this clonotype ranks as medium-sized. The chain uses TRBV28 and TRBJ2-5, with a possible D match to TRBD1 (5 bases). CDR1 and CDR2 (germline): MDHEN, SYDVKM. This CDR3 contains 15 residues. The V end lost 3 bases, the J end lost 4 bases, and 15 bases lay between the germline ends. The CDR3 nucleotides read TGTGCCAGCAGTTTGGGAAGGGGCGCGGCAGAGACCCAGTACTTC. Encoded protein: CASSLGRGAAETQYF.

This clonotype was picked up a small number of times. This rearrangement joins TRBV5-1 to TRBJ2-4; 11 bases line up with TRBD1. This CDR3 comprises 19 residues. V was pared by 0 bases and J by 0 bases, with 8 bases of the junction left unmatched. Germline lookup yields CDR1 SGHRS and CDR2 YFSETQ. The CDR3 spells CASSLAGTGGMIAKNIQYF. Here the CDR3 DNA reads TGCGCCAGCAGCTTGGCGGGGACAGGGGGGATGATAGCCAAAAACATTCAGTACTTC.

This clonotype has only a few counts. The chain uses TRBV29-1 and TRBJ2-7; TRBD1 matches at 7 bases. The CDR3 is 13 residues long. Germline CDR1 and CDR2: SQVTM and ANQGSEA. V lost 6 bases to trimming and J lost 3 bases; unmatched junction nucleotides: 8. CDR3 region: CSVANRQGYEQYF. CDR3 nucleotide sequence: TGCAGCGTGGCAAACCGACAGGGCTACGAGCAGTACTTC.

With regard to this clonotype: At one of its ends the junction is not consistent with the germline gene, which may arise from a read error. The CDR3 sequence: CGARDPRDDSIEQYF. In DNA form, the CDR3 reads TGCGGTGCTAGAGATCCCCGGGACGACTCAATTGAGCAGTACTTC. The rearrangement uses TRBV20-1 and TRBJ2-7, with D perhaps given as TRBD1 or TRBD2 (5 bases each). The CDR3 runs 15 residues. Germline assignment: CDR1 DFQATT and CDR2 SNEGSKA (reference sequence).

The chain carries TRBV29-1 and TRBJ2-3; D gene uncertain. The V gene lost 5 bases and the J gene lost 0 bases, with 9 bases spanning the gap. Germline values: CDR1 SQVTM, CDR2 ANQGSEA. The CDR3 has 13 amino acids. CDR3: CSVPTYSTDTQYF. CDR3 nucleotides: TGCAGCGTTCCGACATACAGCACAGATACGCAGTATTTT.